This TCR beta chain was found in a study of cytomegalovirus exposure and HLA in healthy donors. Looked up from germline, CDR1 is MNHEY and CDR2 is SMNVEV (reference sequence). The CDR3 sequence is 16 residues long. V shed 5 bases and J 7 bases; nucleotides not matched to a gene: 12. Comments on this clone: The target antigen is unknown.

The PCR was carried out with 60 Vbeta primers and 13 Jbeta primers. TCRdb's table, derived via immunoSEQ multiplex PCR, lists solely in-frame clones and lacks some. Of about 160,000 clones listed, around 80% are singletons. Points from the study as a whole: The classifier, whose performance was assessed in both the original and validation cohorts, reportedly diagnosed cytomegalovirus status with high specificity and sensitivity. The authors listed 164 TCR beta chains as cytomegalovirus-associated.

The source material was PBMCs. This chain uses TRBV27 with TRBJ1-5; 9 bases are a match to TRBD1. The sequence derives from a young man in good health and CMV-seronegative. DNA of the CDR3: TGTGCCAGCAGTCTCCATTGGGACAGGGCAGAACAGCCCCAGCATTTT. Translation gives CASSLHWDRAEQPQHF.